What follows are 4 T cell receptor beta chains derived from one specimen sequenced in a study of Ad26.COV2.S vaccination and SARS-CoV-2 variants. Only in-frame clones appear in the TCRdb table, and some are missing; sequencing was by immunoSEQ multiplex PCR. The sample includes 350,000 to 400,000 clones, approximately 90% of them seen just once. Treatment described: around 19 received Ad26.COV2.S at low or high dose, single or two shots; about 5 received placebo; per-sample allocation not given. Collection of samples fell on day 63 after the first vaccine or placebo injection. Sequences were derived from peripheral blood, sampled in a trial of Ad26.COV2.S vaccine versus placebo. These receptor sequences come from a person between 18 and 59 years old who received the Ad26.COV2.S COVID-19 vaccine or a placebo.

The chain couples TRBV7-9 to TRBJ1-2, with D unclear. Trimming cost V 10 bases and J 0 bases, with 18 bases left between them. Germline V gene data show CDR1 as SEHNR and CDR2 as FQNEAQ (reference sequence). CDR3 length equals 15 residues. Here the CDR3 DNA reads TGTGCCACCGCTCGGGTGACCCCAGCTAACTATGGCTACACCTTC. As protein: CATARVTPANYGYTF.

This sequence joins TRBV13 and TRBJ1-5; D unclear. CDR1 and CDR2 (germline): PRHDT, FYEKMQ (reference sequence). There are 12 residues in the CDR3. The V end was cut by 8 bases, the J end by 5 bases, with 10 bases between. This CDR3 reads CASGKQDQPQHF. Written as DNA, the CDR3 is TGTGCCAGCGGGAAGCAAGATCAGCCCCAGCATTTT.

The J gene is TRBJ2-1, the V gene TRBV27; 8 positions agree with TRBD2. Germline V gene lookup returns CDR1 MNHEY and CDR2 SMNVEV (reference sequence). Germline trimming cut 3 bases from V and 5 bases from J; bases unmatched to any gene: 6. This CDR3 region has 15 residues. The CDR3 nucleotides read TGTGCCAGCAGTTTCGGGGGGGGCCCCGACAATGAGCAGTTCTTC. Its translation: CASSFGGGPDNEQFF.

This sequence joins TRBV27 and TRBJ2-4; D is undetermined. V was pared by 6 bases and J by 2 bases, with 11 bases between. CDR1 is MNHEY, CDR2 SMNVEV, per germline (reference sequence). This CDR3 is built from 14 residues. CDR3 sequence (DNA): TGTGCCAGCAGATCCCTTTACTCCAAAAACATTCAGTACTTC. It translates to CASRSLYSKNIQYF.